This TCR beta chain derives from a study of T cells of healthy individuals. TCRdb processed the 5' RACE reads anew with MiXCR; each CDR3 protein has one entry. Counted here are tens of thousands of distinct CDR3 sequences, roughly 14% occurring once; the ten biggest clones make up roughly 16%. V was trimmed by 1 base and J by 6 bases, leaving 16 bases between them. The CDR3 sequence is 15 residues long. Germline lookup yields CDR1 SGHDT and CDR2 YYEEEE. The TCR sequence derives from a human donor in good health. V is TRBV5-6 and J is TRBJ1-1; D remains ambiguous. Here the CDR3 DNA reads TGTGCCAGCAGCTTGAAAAGGGTGCTCGGGCCTGAAGCTTTCTTT. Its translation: CASSLKRVLGPEAFF. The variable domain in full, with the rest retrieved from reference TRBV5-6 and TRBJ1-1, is DAGVTQSPTHLIKTRGQQVTLRCSPKSGHDTVSWYQQALGQGPQFIFQYYEEEERQRGNFPDRFSGHQFPNYSSELNVNALLLGDSALYLCASSLKRVLGPEAFFGQGTRLTVV.